These 7 T cell receptor beta chains were all obtained from the same sample, sequenced in a study of T cells in Graves' hyperthyroidism and ophthalmopathy (dated by TCRdb to 2018 to 2020). Receptor libraries were prepared by multiplex PCR. TCRdb names Illumina HiSeq 2000 as the instrument used. TCR beta CDR3 regions were amplified from RNA transcripts. The first round of RT-PCR for the TCR CDR3 was performed with the HTBI primer set and the Qiagen OneStep RT-PCR kit. TCRdb took the public reads, trimmed them with fastp at Q25, ran MiXCR for clone calling and kept in-frame beta chains. Entries that share a CDR3 protein sequence are merged under the most common genes and DNA. Here the sample has fewer than 500,000 distinct CDR3 sequences; approximately 12% occur a single time. Around 21% of the sample comes from the top ten. The specimen was blood. These receptors all stem from a man aged 30 to 45 with Graves' hyperthyroidism that later progressed to Graves' ophthalmopathy.

This clonotype has a count of ten or more. The chain joins TRBV6-1 to TRBJ2-1; 14 positions match TRBD2. The CDR3 is 16 residues long. Germline V gene sequence: CDR1 MNHNS, CDR2 SASEGT. The trim removed 7 bases at V and 8 bases at J, leaving 10 bases unmatched. In nucleotides, the CDR3 is TGTGCCAGCACCCCGGGACTAGCGGGGGACCCGGATGAGCAGTTCTTC. Protein: CASTPGLAGDPDEQFF.

A few counts support this clonotype. The chain has TRBV11-1 and TRBJ2-6, with D tentatively TRBD2 (6 bases). The CDR3 totals 16 residues. Germline lookup yields CDR1 SGHAT and CDR2 FQDESV (reference sequence). The ends were cut back, 5 bases at V and 4 bases at J, with 15 bases in the middle. The CDR3 region is CASSLRGGPGANVLTF. CDR3 DNA sequence: TGTGCCAGCAGCCTCAGAGGAGGGCCAGGGGCCAACGTCCTGACTTTC. Drawing the rest from reference TRBV11-1 and TRBJ2-6, the complete variable domain is EAEVAQSPRYKITEKSQAVAFWCDPISGHATLYWYRQILGQGPELLVQFQDESVVDDSQLPKDRFSAERLKGVDSTLKIQPAELGDSAMYLCASSLRGGPGANVLTFGAGSRLTVL.

This clonotype was found many times. The chain has TRBV20-1 and TRBJ2-5; TRBD2 agrees at 9 bases. The J segment lost 1 base and the V segment lost 6 bases, leaving 3 bases of the junction unmatched. CDR1 is DFQATT, CDR2 SNEGSKA, per germline (reference sequence). The CDR3 covers 13 residues. CDR3: CSAGRGGQETQYF. CDR3 coding DNA: TGCAGTGCGGGGCGGGGGGGCCAAGAGACCCAGTACTTC.

As concerns this clonotype: With a much larger clone just one base away, this may be a read error. The gene calls are TRBV27 and TRBJ2-1; D not certain. This CDR3 contains 13 residues. The germline CDR1 and CDR2 sequences are MNHEY and SMNVEV (reference sequence). The CDR3 DNA follows: TGTGCCGGCAGTTTGTCGCCCTACAATGAGCAGTTCTTC. It translates to CAGSLSPYNEQFF.

This clonotype was seen many times. The chain combines TRBV11-3 with TRBJ2-1; D is uncertain. There are 18 residues in the CDR3. The V end was cut by 6 bases, the J end by 0 bases, with 21 bases between. Germline V CDR1 and CDR2: SGHNT, YENEEA. The CDR3 loop reads CASSWGRFGLSSYNEQFF. As DNA, the CDR3 is TGTGCCAGCAGTTGGGGTCGTTTTGGGCTTAGCTCCTACAATGAGCAGTTCTTC.

Many counts were recorded for this clonotype. This sequence joins TRBV12-3 or TRBV12-4 and TRBJ1-5; D unclear. Trimming cost V 3 bases and J 7 bases, with 7 bases left between them. The CDR3 extends over 12 amino acids. The CDR3: CASSFDPQPQHF. The CDR3 DNA reads TGTGCCAGCAGTTTCGACCCGCAGCCCCAGCATTTT.

Ten or more counts support this clonotype. This sequence joins TRBV6-1 and TRBJ2-1, with 9 positions matching TRBD2. CDR3 length equals 19 residues. Trimming took 7 bases from V and 0 from J; bases not matched to a gene: 16. Germline V gene sequence: CDR1 MNHNS, CDR2 SASEGT. The CDR3 reads CASTLRRLAGIISYNEQFF. Written as DNA, the CDR3 is TGTGCCAGCACCCTACGTCGCCTAGCGGGGATTATCTCCTACAATGAGCAGTTCTTC.